These 30 T cell receptor beta chains were sequenced from one sample in a study of blood T cell repertoires in COVID-19. The repertoire was sequenced with immunoSEQ multiplex PCR; TCRdb's copy has only in-frame clones and lacks some. The top ten clones hold more than 8.5% of a sample with a few hundred thousand clones, about 90% of them seen once. Source material: peripheral blood. The receptors shown here come from a woman aged 70-85 years with COVID-19, enrolled during active disease.

The rearrangement links TRBV28 to TRBJ1-5, with D uncertain. The CDR3 extends over 14 amino acids. Germline V CDR1 and CDR2: MDHEN, SYDVKM. V lost 10 bases and J 3 bases, leaving 16 bases between the germline ends. CDR3 in DNA: TGTGCCATTCACCGAGGGTATCCCAATCAGCCCCAGCATTTT. Residues: CAIHRGYPNQPQHF.

The chain recombines TRBV12-5 with TRBJ1-1; a possible D gene is TRBD1 (6 bases). The germline V gene encodes CDR1 LGHNT and CDR2 FRNRAP. This CDR3 spans 12 amino acids. Trimming removed 7 bases from V and 3 bases from J, with 9 bases in between. The CDR3 DNA follows: TGTGCTAGTGCCCCAGGGGACACTGAAGCTTTCTTT. It translates to CASAPGDTEAFF.

The V call is TRBV5-1, the J call TRBJ2-2; 11 bases are shared with TRBD1. Germline CDR1 is SGHRS and CDR2 is YFSETQ. The CDR3 contains 15 residues. V was clipped by 3 bases and J by 4 bases; unmatched bases: 2. CDR3 amino acids: CASSSGQGGTGELFF. The CDR3 nucleotides are TGCGCCAGCAGCTCGGGACAGGGGGGCACCGGGGAGCTGTTTTTT.

The chain employs TRBV28 and TRBJ1-2, with D unresolved. Germline V CDR1 and CDR2: MDHEN, SYDVKM. This CDR3 has 12 residues. With 1 base removed from V and 6 bases from J, the gap between germline ends came to 6 bases. In DNA form, the CDR3 reads TGTGCCAGCAGTTTATTGAGGGATGGCTACACCTTC. Translating gives CASSLLRDGYTF.

The chain is built from TRBV9 and TRBJ2-5; D remains ambiguous. Trimming pared 1 base from V and 4 bases from J, leaving 8 bases between. Germline V gene lookup returns CDR1 SGDLS and CDR2 YYNGEE. The CDR3 loop spans 13 amino acids. In nucleotides, the CDR3 is TGTGCCAGCAGCGTATCAGGTCGAGAGACCCAGTACTTC. It specifies CASSVSGRETQYF.

The chain carries TRBV15 and TRBJ2-7; TRBD1 is a possible D gene (5 bases). The germline V gene encodes CDR1 LNHNV and CDR2 YYDKDF (reference sequence). V was clipped by 0 bases and J by 2 bases, with 11 bases between them. This CDR3 contains 15 residues. In DNA form, the CDR3 reads TGTGCCACCAGCAGAGATTTTGGGGCAGCCTACGAGCAGTACTTC. This encodes CATSRDFGAAYEQYF.

A few counts support this clone. The chain carries TRBV3-1 (or the pseudogene TRBV3-2) and TRBJ1-1, with D perhaps matching TRBD1 (5 bases). CDR1 and CDR2 from the germline V gene are LGHDT and YNNKEL (reference sequence). Between the trimmed V and J ends, which lost 0 bases and 12 bases, there was a span of 17 bases. The CDR3 spans 14 residues. The CDR3 DNA follows: TGTGCCAGCAGCCAAGATCGCAGGGCAATCGAAACTTTCTTT. Its translation: CASSQDRRAIETFF.

The sample holds a few counts of this clone. The chain recombines TRBV30 with TRBJ1-5, with TRBD1 matching 9 bases. The CDR3 runs to 15 residues. In germline, CDR1 is GTSNPN, CDR2 SVGIG (reference sequence). V gave up 4 bases and J gave up 9 bases; unmatched junction bases: 13. The CDR3: CAWTGTGTPLSPQHF. The CDR3 DNA follows: TGTGCCTGGACCGGGACAGGGACCCCATTATCGCCCCAGCATTTT.

The genes are TRBV5-1 and TRBJ1-2, with D unclear. Germline-derived CDR1 and CDR2 are SGHRS and YFSETQ. V lost 0 bases and J 3 bases, leaving 9 bases between the germline ends. The CDR3 runs 14 residues. The DNA of the CDR3 is TGCGCCAGCAGCTTGGGTGTCATAGACTATGGCTACACCTTC. The encoded protein is CASSLGVIDYGYTF.

The rearrangement links TRBV29-1 to TRBJ1-5; the D gene is possibly TRBD1 (6 bases). Trimming removed 4 bases from V and 2 bases from J, with 12 bases in between. This CDR3 contains 14 residues. Germline CDR1 SQVTM, CDR2 ANQGSEA. The CDR3 loop is CSVGSGAGNQPQHF. CDR3 nucleotides: TGCAGCGTTGGGTCAGGGGCAGGCAATCAGCCCCAGCATTTT.

This chain joins TRBV6-4 and TRBJ1-2; maybe TRBD1 (5 bases). V was cut by 0 bases and J by 2 bases, with 7 bases left in between. Per the germline V gene, CDR1 is MRHNA and CDR2 is SNTAGT. The CDR3 is 14 amino acids. CDR3 amino acids: CASSDSGQNYGYTF. The CDR3 DNA is TGTGCCAGCAGTGACTCGGGGCAGAACTATGGCTACACCTTC.

The rearrangement joins TRBV3-1 (or the pseudogene TRBV3-2) to TRBJ2-3; TRBD1 matches 7 bases. Per the germline V gene, CDR1 is LGHDT and CDR2 is YNNKEL (reference sequence). J was trimmed by 4 bases and V by 5 bases; bases with no gene match: 9. CDR3 length: 15 residues. For the CDR3, the DNA is TGTGCCAGCAGCACAGGGGATGGGGGCCCAGATACGCAGTATTTT. It specifies CASSTGDGGPDTQYF.

This sequence joins TRBV6-2 or TRBV6-3 and TRBJ1-2, with D unclear. The germline V and J ends were trimmed by 1 base and 7 bases, with 10 bases remaining between them. Germline V gives CDR1 MNHEY, CDR2 SVGEGT. The CDR3 consists of 13 residues. CDR3 residues: CASSYYYGSGYTF. CDR3 nucleotide sequence: TGTGCCAGCAGTTACTACTACGGCTCTGGCTACACCTTC.

V and J are TRBV18 and TRBJ1-1; 7 positions agree with TRBD1. Germline assignment: CDR1 KGHSH and CDR2 LQKENI. Trimming removed 4 bases from V and 4 bases from J; junction bases left unmatched: 15. The CDR3 spans 17 residues. The CDR3 is CASSLSPGTVLGTEAFF. CDR3 coding DNA: TGTGCCAGCTCACTCAGTCCCGGGACAGTTTTGGGCACTGAAGCTTTCTTT.

The V and J genes are TRBV3-1 (or the pseudogene TRBV3-2) and TRBJ1-5; D gene uncertain. The CDR3 is made up of 16 amino acids. CDR1 is LGHDT and CDR2 is YNNKEL in the germline V gene (reference sequence). Between the trimmed V and J ends, which lost 4 bases and 1 base, there was a span of 14 bases. For the CDR3, the DNA is TGTGCCAGCAGCCGAGGCCTGGCGAGAAGCAATCAGCCCCAGCATTTT. Its protein is CASSRGLARSNQPQHF.

J is TRBJ2-5 and V is TRBV19, with a possible D match to TRBD1 (5 bases). Looked up from germline, CDR1 is LNHDA and CDR2 is SQIVND (reference sequence). V dropped 1 base and J dropped 5 bases, with 20 bases sitting between them. This CDR3 region has 17 residues. CDR3 in DNA: TGTGCCAGTAGTATAGTCGGGCCCCAGGGCCGCCGGGAGACCCAGTACTTC. Protein sequence: CASSIVGPQGRRETQYF.

Here the CDR3 reads CASGLARDRGTEAFF. The CDR3 nucleotides are TGTGCTAGTGGTTTGGCACGGGACAGGGGCACTGAAGCTTTCTTT. The rearrangement uses TRBV12-5 and TRBJ1-1, with 10 bases that match TRBD1. V dropped 1 base and J dropped 4; count of bases not matched to a gene: 3. This CDR3 region has 15 residues. In germline, CDR1 is LGHNT, CDR2 FRNRAP.

The chain couples TRBV7-9 to TRBJ1-1, with D unresolved. The CDR3 loop spans 12 amino acids. V was pared by 5 bases and J by 10 bases, with 14 bases between. Germline CDR1 is SEHNR and CDR2 is FQNEAQ (reference sequence). The CDR3 DNA reads as TGTGCCAGCAGCCCCATGTCAACGGGAGCTTTCTTT. Translated: CASSPMSTGAFF. Full variable domain (outside the CDR3, taken from reference TRBV7-9 and TRBJ1-1): DTGVSQNPRHKITKRGQNVTFRCDPISEHNRLYWYRQTLGQGPEFLTYFQNEAQLEKSRLLSDRFSAERPKGSFSTLEIQRTEQGDSAMYLCASSPMSTGAFFGQGTRLTVV.

Note on this clone: Other DNA sequences within the sample encode an identical CDR3. V gene TRBV18 combines with J gene TRBJ1-1; TRBD1 agrees at 7 bases. This CDR3 comprises 12 residues. Trimming cost V 2 bases and J 8 bases; bases outside gene matches: 2. CDR1 KGHSH and CDR2 LQKENI come from the germline V gene. In DNA, the CDR3 is TGTGCCAGCTCACCATTGACAGGGGAAGCTTTCTTT. It specifies CASSPLTGEAFF.

This chain uses TRBV6-5 with TRBJ1-1, with D possibly matching TRBD1 (5 bases). From germline, CDR1 is MNHEY and CDR2 SVGAGI. The CDR3 loop spans 15 amino acids. Trimming removed 5 bases from V and 0 bases from J, with 13 bases in between. CDR3 DNA: TGTGCCAGCAGTACAATGGGGCGGTTGAACACTGAAGCTTTCTTT. It specifies CASSTMGRLNTEAFF.

The chain couples TRBV4-1 to TRBJ2-5, with D perhaps TRBD1 (6 bases). This CDR3 is built from 14 residues. V dropped 4 bases and J dropped 1 base, with 10 bases sitting between them. CDR1 is MGHRA, CDR2 YSYEKL, per germline. The CDR3 sequence is CASSRGPSQETQYF. The CDR3 coding sequence is TGCGCCAGCAGCCGGGGGCCCTCCCAAGAGACCCAGTACTTC.

In this sample, this clone turned up once. J is TRBJ2-1 and V is TRBV3-1 (or the pseudogene TRBV3-2); a weak D match, TRBD1 (5 bases). Germline V gene sequence: CDR1 LGHDT, CDR2 YNNKEL (reference sequence). The CDR3 runs to 15 residues. V lost 0 bases, J lost 3 bases, and 9 bases lay in between. Written as DNA, the CDR3 is TGTGCCAGCAGCCAAGACCAGGGCTTCTACAATGAGCAGTTCTTC. It yields the protein CASSQDQGFYNEQFF.

In DNA, the CDR3 is TGTGCCAGCAGCCAGAGGGAGGGCCCCGAGACCCAGTACTTC. Translating it yields CASSQREGPETQYF. J is TRBJ2-5 and V is TRBV4-2, with 7 bases that match TRBD2. The J segment lost 5 bases and the V segment lost 3 bases, leaving 6 bases of the junction unmatched. The CDR3 covers 14 residues. The germline CDR1 and CDR2 sequences are LGHNA and YNFKEQ.

This clone is a singleton in its sample. V gene TRBV14 combines with J gene TRBJ1-6; no reliable D call. CDR3 length equals 14 residues. Germline loops: CDR1 SGHDN, CDR2 FVKESK. The V gene lost 0 bases and the J gene lost 8 bases, with 8 bases spanning the gap. The CDR3 region has the DNA TGTGCCAGCAGCCAAGATCAGCGGTATTCACCCCTCCACTTT. Amino acid sequence: CASSQDQRYSPLHF.

This clone has a handful of counts. The chain's CDR3 is CASSYYSTTNEKLFF. The CDR3 DNA sequence: TGTGCCAGCTCATATTACAGTACAACTAATGAAAAACTGTTTTTT. The J gene is TRBJ1-4, the V gene TRBV18; no clear D. V was trimmed by 5 bases and J by 0 bases, leaving 10 bases between them. CDR3 length: 15 amino acids. CDR1 and CDR2 (germline): KGHSH, LQKENI.

The gene calls are TRBV9 and TRBJ2-4, with 15 bases fitting TRBD2. The germline V gene has CDR1 SGDLS and CDR2 YYNGEE. The CDR3 consists of 19 residues. J gave up 8 bases and V 0 bases, and 12 bases lay outside the gene matches. The CDR3 is CASSVGPGTSGRPRDIQYF. CDR3 sequence (DNA): TGTGCCAGCAGCGTAGGGCCCGGGACTAGCGGGAGGCCCCGGGACATTCAGTACTTC.

The V gene is TRBV27, the J gene TRBJ2-1; 12 bases align to TRBD2. There are 14 residues in the CDR3. Germline loops: CDR1 MNHEY, CDR2 SMNVEV (reference sequence). J was trimmed by 7 bases and V by 2 bases; bases with no gene match: 0. In DNA form, the CDR3 reads TGTGCCAGCAGTTTAGGGACTAGCGGGAATGAGCAGTTCTTC. Translated: CASSLGTSGNEQFF.

The chain employs TRBV19 and TRBJ1-5; 9 bases line up with TRBD1. Looked up from germline, CDR1 is LNHDA and CDR2 is SQIVND (reference sequence). CDR3 size: 16 residues. Germline trimming cut 8 bases from V and 1 base from J; bases unmatched to any gene: 9. This CDR3 reads CASAGQGRMSNQPQHF. CDR3 DNA sequence: TGTGCCAGTGCGGGACAGGGTAGGATGAGCAATCAGCCCCAGCATTTT.

This clone was seen a handful of times. The chain is built from TRBV29-1 and TRBJ1-1; the match to TRBD1 covers 7 bases. The CDR3 runs 13 residues. V gave up 3 bases and J gave up 5 bases; unmatched junction bases: 6. The germline CDR1 and CDR2 sequences are SQVTM and ANQGSEA. CDR3 region: CSVDKGARTEAFF. CDR3 DNA sequence: TGCAGCGTTGATAAGGGGGCCAGGACTGAAGCTTTCTTT.

The CDR3 is CASSTRQGANTEAFF. DNA of the CDR3: TGTGCCAGTAGTACCCGACAGGGGGCGAACACTGAAGCTTTCTTT. The rearrangement joins TRBV19 to TRBJ1-1, with 10 positions matching TRBD1. Germline V CDR1 and CDR2: LNHDA, SQIVND (reference sequence). V lost 4 bases to trimming and J lost 1 base; unmatched junction nucleotides: 3. The CDR3 covers 15 residues.